The 20 T cell receptor beta chains given below trace back to one sample, sequenced in a study of human T cells and chemical hapten exposure. TCRdb reanalysed the RACE reads using MiXCR and keeps one entry per CDR3 protein. The data hold 300,000 to 450,000 distinct CDR3 sequences, with approximately 5% observed a single time. The time point was: patch test 1, 2 weeks after DPC sensitization. Treatment defined: therapeutic diphenylcyclopropenone sensitization with weekly scalp DPC. The source material was whole blood, sampled in connection with sensitization to the hapten diphenylcyclopropenone (DPC). These receptors all stem from a woman in her fifties or sixties with alopecia areata. Some clones in this sample may be carry-over from other donors' samples.

This clonotype was counted between two and nine times. The chain uses TRBV3-1 and TRBJ2-2; tentative D call: TRBD1 (6 bases). Germline lookup yields CDR1 LGHDT and CDR2 YNNKEL (reference sequence). Trimming pared 6 bases from V and 9 bases from J, leaving 17 bases between. This CDR3 is built from 14 residues. The CDR3 DNA reads TGTGCCAGCAGTCGGGACATTTCCGACAGGGAGCTGTTTTTT. It is translated as CASSRDISDRELFF.

This rearrangement joins TRBV20-1 to TRBJ2-1; D gene ambiguous. The CDR3 contains 14 residues. Germline-derived CDR1 and CDR2 are DFQATT and SNEGSKA (reference sequence). V lost 1 base, J lost 3 bases, and 10 bases lay in between. The CDR3 coding sequence is TGCAGTGCTAGAGTTGAGGAGCACTACAATGAGCAGTTCTTC. Protein product: CSARVEEHYNEQFF.

This clonotype has a count of ten or more. This chain links TRBV27 with TRBJ1-5; no definite D call. The germline V gene has CDR1 MNHEY and CDR2 SMNVEV (reference sequence). This CDR3 has 14 residues. V lost 3 bases and J 1 base, leaving 7 bases between the germline ends. CDR3 DNA sequence: TGTGCCAGCAGTTTTGGGTCAAGCAATCAGCCCCAGCATTTT. Protein: CASSFGSSNQPQHF.

This clonotype was recorded at least ten times. The V and J genes are TRBV2 and TRBJ2-1; TRBD2 matches 11 bases. The CDR3 has 18 amino acids. Trimming took 6 bases from V and 9 from J; bases not matched to a gene: 19. In germline, CDR1 is SNHLY, CDR2 FYNNEI. CDR3 DNA sequence: TGTGCCAGCAGCCTTGCCCCTGCGGGTAGCGGGAGGGCCGGTGAGCAGTTCTTC. Its protein product is CASSLAPAGSGRAGEQFF.

This clonotype was seen at least ten times. The chain recombines TRBV13 with TRBJ2-7; D call uncertain. Germline V gene lookup returns CDR1 PRHDT and CDR2 FYEKMQ (reference sequence). Between the trimmed V and J ends, which lost 10 bases and 5 bases, there was a span of 12 bases. The length of the CDR3 is 11 residues. The CDR3 region is CATSAAHEQYF. Written as DNA, the CDR3 is TGTGCCACCTCAGCAGCGCACGAGCAGTACTTC. Filled out from reference TRBV13 and TRBJ2-7, the complete variable domain reads AAGVIQSPRHLIKEKRETATLKCYPIPRHDTVYWYQQGPGQDPQFLISFYEKMQSDKGSIPDRFSAQQFSDYHSELNMSSLELGDSALYFCATSAAHEQYFGPGTRLTVT.

This clonotype was recorded many times. The gene calls are TRBV28 and TRBJ2-7, with D hard to call. The V gene lost 5 bases and the J gene lost 7 bases, with 15 bases spanning the gap. The CDR3 loop spans 13 amino acids. Germline loops: CDR1 MDHEN, CDR2 SYDVKM. The CDR3 DNA reads as TGTGCCAGCAGTCTAACCGAATTGAAAGAGCAGTACTTC. Amino acids: CASSLTELKEQYF.

This clonotype was seen repeatedly, ten times or more. The J gene is TRBJ2-6, the V gene TRBV20-1; D is perhaps TRBD1 or TRBD2 (5 bases each). V lost 4 bases to trimming and J lost 0 bases, with 16 bases between them. The length of the CDR3 is 17 residues. The germline CDR1 and CDR2 sequences are DFQATT and SNEGSKA (reference sequence). The CDR3 DNA is TGCAGTGCTACCCGGGACGGGGCAACCTCTGGGGCCAACGTCCTGACTTTC. Residues: CSATRDGATSGANVLTF.

By its share, this clonotype is medium-sized. The V gene is TRBV3-1, the J gene TRBJ2-3; tentatively, D is TRBD1 or TRBD2 (5 bases each). The V gene lost 1 base and the J gene lost 1 base, with 9 bases spanning the gap. In germline, CDR1 is LGHDT, CDR2 YNNKEL (reference sequence). This CDR3 contains 15 residues. As DNA, the CDR3 is TGTGCCAGCAGCCAAGTTGGGACCGGCACAGATACGCAGTATTTT. Its translation is CASSQVGTGTDTQYF.

This clonotype was recorded many times. This rearrangement joins TRBV3-1 to TRBJ2-3, with 7 bases lining up with TRBD1. Germline assignment: CDR1 LGHDT and CDR2 YNNKEL (reference sequence). V lost 3 bases to trimming and J lost 1 base; unmatched junction nucleotides: 4. The CDR3 contains 15 residues. In nucleotides, the CDR3 is TGTGCCAGCAGCCAGCATCAGGGGGGCACAGATACGCAGTATTTT. Amino acids: CASSQHQGGTDTQYF.

This clonotype was seen ten or more times. The V call is TRBV28, the J call TRBJ1-2, with D perhaps TRBD1 (5 bases). CDR3 size: 17 residues. Germline lookup yields CDR1 MDHEN and CDR2 SYDVKM. The ends were cut back, 7 bases at V and 7 bases at J, with 28 bases in the middle. CDR3 DNA sequence: TGTGCCAGCATCACCCGGGACGCATCTCCCCTTTTCAGTGGCTACACCTTC. It yields the protein CASITRDASPLFSGYTF.

V is TRBV20-1 and J is TRBJ1-1; D might be TRBD1 (5 bases). With 5 bases removed from V and 2 bases from J, the gap between germline ends came to 15 bases. Germline CDR1 is DFQATT and CDR2 is SNEGSKA (reference sequence). The CDR3 contains 14 residues. The CDR3 reads CSAPERGENTEAFF. CDR3 sequence (DNA): TGCAGTGCTCCAGAGAGGGGAGAAAACACTGAAGCTTTCTTT.

This clonotype was seen a handful of times. The chain links TRBV12-3 or TRBV12-4 to TRBJ2-3; maybe TRBD2 (5 bases). V lost 2 bases, J lost 6 bases, and 12 bases lay in between. The CDR3 runs to 14 residues. CDR3 DNA: TGTGCCAGCAGTTTACTCGAGACGGGGGATACGCAGTATTTT. Protein: CASSLLETGDTQYF.

This clonotype was detected a few times. The rearrangement uses TRBV30 and TRBJ1-3; 7 nucleotides line up with TRBD1. CDR1 GTSNPN and CDR2 SVGIG come from the germline V gene (reference sequence). CDR3 length equals 13 residues. The ends lost 2 bases at V and 6 bases at J; junction bases unmatched: 4. CDR3 bases: TGTGCCTGGAGTCAGGGGGGAGCAAACACCATATATTTT. It translates to CAWSQGGANTIYF.

Only a few counts were recorded for this clonotype. The chain employs TRBV6-6 and TRBJ2-3; the D gene could be TRBD1 or TRBD2 (5 bases each). The ends were cut back, 2 bases at V and 8 bases at J, with 23 bases in the middle. Germline lookup yields CDR1 MNHNY and CDR2 SVGAGI (reference sequence). The CDR3 is 17 residues long. The chain's CDR3 is CASSYPVGTEQRATQYF. CDR3 nucleotide sequence: TGTGCCAGCAGTTACCCTGTCGGGACCGAGCAAAGAGCTACGCAGTATTTT.

This clonotype showed up just a few times. V and J are TRBV23-1 and TRBJ1-6, with a weak D call TRBD1 (5 bases). TRBV23-1 is an open reading frame whose function is uncertain. V lost 4 bases and J 0 bases, leaving 25 bases between the germline ends. This CDR3 has 21 amino acids. CDR3 bases: TGCGCCAGCAGTCTGCTCTCGGTGGGGACGGCATCTAGCTCCTATAATTCACCCCTCCACTTT. This sequence encodes CASSLLSVGTASSSYNSPLHF.

This clonotype occurred many times. The chain is built from TRBV15 and TRBJ2-3, with D unresolved. V was clipped by 3 bases and J by 2 bases, with 12 bases between them. Germline V CDR1 and CDR2: LNHNV, YYDKDF (reference sequence). The CDR3 spans 15 residues. CDR3 in DNA: TGTGCCACCAGCAGTACCTTCCATGCCACAGATACGCAGTATTTT. This encodes CATSSTFHATDTQYF.

In this sample, this clonotype turned up many times. V and J are TRBV29-1 and TRBJ2-7, with TRBD2 matching over 7 bases. Trimming removed 0 bases from V and 11 bases from J; junction bases left unmatched: 4. Germline V lookup: CDR1 SQVTM, CDR2 ANQGSEA. This CDR3 contains 11 residues. CDR3 sequence reads: CSVEDRGREYF. For the CDR3, the DNA is TGCAGCGTTGAAGATCGCGGGAGAGAGTACTTC.

This clonotype has ten or more counts. The chain combines TRBV30 with TRBJ1-1, with D tentatively TRBD1 (5 bases). Per germline, CDR1 GTSNPN and CDR2 SVGIG (reference sequence). This CDR3 spans 16 amino acids. Trimming took 1 base from V and 2 from J, leaving 17 bases between them. Here the CDR3 reads CAWSGELGGINTEAFF. The CDR3 bases are TGTGCCTGGAGTGGGGAACTCGGGGGGATAAACACTGAAGCTTTCTTT.

There are many counts of this clonotype. The genes are TRBV7-9 and TRBJ2-1, with 9 bases identical to TRBD1. The germline V gene encodes CDR1 SEHNR and CDR2 FQNEAQ (reference sequence). The length of the CDR3 is 16 residues. The ends lost 3 bases at V and 2 bases at J; junction bases unmatched: 5. CDR3 nucleotides: TGTGCCAGCAGCTTTCAGGGACAGGGTGCCTACAATGAGCAGTTCTTC. Residues: CASSFQGQGAYNEQFF.

This clonotype was counted ten times or more. The chain has TRBV6-6 and TRBJ2-3, with a weak D call TRBD2 (5 bases). Trimming shortened V by 2 bases and J by 2 bases, and 8 bases separated the two germline ends. Germline V gene lookup returns CDR1 MNHNY and CDR2 SVGAGI (reference sequence). The CDR3 loop spans 14 amino acids. The CDR3 DNA is TGTGCCAGCAGTTACGCGGGCCCCACAGATACGCAGTATTTT. This gives the protein CASSYAGPTDTQYF.